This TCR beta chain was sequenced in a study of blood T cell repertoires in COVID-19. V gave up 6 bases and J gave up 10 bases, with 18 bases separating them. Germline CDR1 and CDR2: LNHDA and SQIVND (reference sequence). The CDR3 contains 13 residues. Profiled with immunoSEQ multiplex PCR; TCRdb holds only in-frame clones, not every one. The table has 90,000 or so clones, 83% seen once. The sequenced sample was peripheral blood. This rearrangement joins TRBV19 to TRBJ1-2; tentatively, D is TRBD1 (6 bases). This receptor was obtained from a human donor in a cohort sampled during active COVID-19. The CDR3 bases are TGTGCCAGTAGGCCACGACAGGCCCCCACCTACACCTTC. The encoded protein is CASRPRQAPTYTF.